This TCR beta chain was captured by sequencing in a study of blood T cell repertoires in COVID-19 (dated by TCRdb to 2018 to 2020). In the study overall: Collaborator samples came from the United States, Italy and Spain and covered acute and convalescent phases of COVID-19. The prospective study material was composed of cDNA or gDNA derived from T cells, B-cell-depleted T cells, or PBMCs. The dataset comprised deeply sampled blood TCRbeta repertoires from subjects exposed to, actively infected with, or recovered from COVID-19. The repertoires were made available in a free public database intended to serve as a resource for research on the immune response to SARS-CoV-2. Samples were obtained from the ongoing ImmuneRACE study (first 160 participants) and from over a thousand subjects provided by 6 global collaborators. A de-identified subject ID, COVID-19 status, age in years and sex were almost always included in the sample metadata. Where available, HLA class I and class II types were obtained from metadata supplied by the sample provider rather than from assay-based typing.

Worth noting for this clone: Its antigen remains unidentified. Base qualities are not recorded, but no much larger clone differs from it by a single base.

TCRbeta CDR3 regions were amplified from genomic DNA by means of the immunoSEQ Assay, a bias-controlled multiplex PCR. In the source study's methods: Nucleated cell counts per sample were estimated from amplification of reference gene primers within the assay. To quantify the absolute abundance of each unique TCRbeta CDR3 rearrangement, sequence reads were collapsed and filtered. For each sample, productive Simpson clonality was calculated as the square root of Simpson's diversity index across productive rearrangements. Entries here come from immuneACCESS through TCRdb and include only in-frame sequences with V and J called. Some clones fail to appear in such tables; in the studies checked, an unresolved V gene covers under half of the shortfall, and the cause of the remainder is unknown. D and trimming were read from the DNA, whereas the V and J calls and clone size are those reported in that table. This sample is represented by 150,000 to 160,000 clones; 80% to 90% of them were singletons. The ten largest make up approximately 15% of the sample.

General findings and caveats noted by the study authors: The quantity of clinical and demographic metadata differed by source and by participant and was supplied without curation.

As encoded in the germline V gene, CDR1 is KGHDR while CDR2 is SFDVKD. The CDR3 runs 13 amino acids, cysteine and phenylalanine included. This entry keeps only the CDR3 DNA: 39 bases, framed from base 1. Germline trimming amounts to 10 bases on V and 0 bases on J, with 1 as the count of junction bases outside the gene matches. Collaborating institutions collected whole blood in K2EDTA tubes following their own protocols. Collaborator samples were shipped for TCRbeta analysis as frozen whole blood, isolated PBMCs, or DNA extracted from either sample type. The sequence was obtained from a woman aged 40 to 50 with acute or convalescent COVID-19. Sequenced material: peripheral blood. The sequence joins TRBV24-1 to TRBJ2-7; TRBD1 fits 11 bases in the junction. The nucleotide sequence is TGTGCCACGGGACAGGGGGACTCCTACGAGCAGTACTTC. It specifies CATGQGDSYEQYF.